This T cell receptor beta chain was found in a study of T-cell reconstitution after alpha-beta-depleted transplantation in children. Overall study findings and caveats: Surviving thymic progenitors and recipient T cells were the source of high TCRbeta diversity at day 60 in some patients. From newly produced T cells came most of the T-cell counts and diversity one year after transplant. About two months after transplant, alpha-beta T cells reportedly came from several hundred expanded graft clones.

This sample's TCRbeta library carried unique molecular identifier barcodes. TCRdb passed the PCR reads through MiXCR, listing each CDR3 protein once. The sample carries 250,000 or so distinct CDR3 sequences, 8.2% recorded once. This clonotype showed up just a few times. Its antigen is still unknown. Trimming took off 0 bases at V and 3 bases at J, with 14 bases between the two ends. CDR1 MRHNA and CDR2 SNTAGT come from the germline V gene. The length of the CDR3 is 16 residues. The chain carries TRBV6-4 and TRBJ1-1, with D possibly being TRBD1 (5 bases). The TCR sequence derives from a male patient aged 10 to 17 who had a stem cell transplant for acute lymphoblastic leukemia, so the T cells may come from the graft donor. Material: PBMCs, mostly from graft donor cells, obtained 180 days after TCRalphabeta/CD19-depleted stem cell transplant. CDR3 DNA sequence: TGTGCCAGCAGTGACTCGACTGGGGGGTCGGACACTGAAGCTTTCTTT. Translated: CASSDSTGGSDTEAFF.